This TCR beta chain was sequenced during a study of blood T cells in healthy people across ages. Regarding the study as a whole: Diversity was estimated from one million T cells, and these estimates were considered underestimates. Changes in expanded clonotypes were possibly confounded, as the CMV status of donors was unknown. TCR beta diversity per million T cells fell roughly linearly with age. Comparison with aged donors showed that long-lived donors had more naive CD4+ cells and higher diversity.

Using a J-beta primer mix together with a sample-barcoded 5' primer, a second PCR was run for about 6 to 12 cycles. TCRdb re-derived calls from the 5' RACE reads in MiXCR, one entry per CDR3 protein. The profile shows about 1.5 million distinct CDR3 sequences, 35% to 45% of them singletons. This clonotype showed up just once. The antigen remains unidentified. Sequenced input: blood. This receptor was identified in a woman between 18 and 30 years old in good health.

This chain's CDR3 is CASSAASGRLNNEQFF. CDR3 coding DNA: TGCGCCAGCAGCGCAGCTAGCGGGAGGTTGAACAATGAGCAGTTCTTC. The chain employs TRBV5-1 and TRBJ2-1; 11 positions agree with TRBD2. CDR3 length equals 16 residues. V lost 4 bases and J lost 5; bases outside the gene matches: 8. Germline assignment: CDR1 SGHRS and CDR2 YFSETQ. Supplemented by reference TRBV5-1 and TRBJ2-1, the full variable domain reads KAGVTQTPRYLIKTRGQQVTLSCSPISGHRSVSWYQQTPGQGLQFLFEYFSETQRNKGNFPGRFSGRQFSNSRSEMNVSTLELGDSALYLCASSAASGRLNNEQFFGPGTRLTVL.